The 17 T cell receptor beta chains reported below all come from one sample, sequenced in a study of blood T cell repertoires in COVID-19. Profiling relied on immunoSEQ multiplex PCR, and the TCRdb table lists in-frame clones only, not all of them. The data show hundreds of thousands of clones, about 86% seen once. The sequenced material came from peripheral blood. The receptor source for this set is a woman in her 70s with COVID-19, enrolled during active disease.

The CDR3 region has the DNA TGCAGCGTTGGGGGACAGGGGGTCTCCTACGAGCAGTACTTC. It codes for CSVGGQGVSYEQYF. The rearrangement links TRBV29-1 to TRBJ2-7, with 11 positions matching TRBD1. The germline V gene encodes CDR1 SQVTM and CDR2 ANQGSEA. V gave up 4 bases and J gave up 0 bases; unmatched junction bases: 2. There are 14 residues in the CDR3.

This clone has at least ten counts. The V and J genes are TRBV28 and TRBJ2-3, with 9 positions matching TRBD2. The germline V gene has CDR1 MDHEN and CDR2 SYDVKM. Trimming removed 7 bases from V and 0 bases from J; junction bases left unmatched: 8. The CDR3 is 16 residues long. CDR3 in DNA: TGTGCCAGCAAAGCTAGCGGGGATTCTAGCACAGATACGCAGTATTTT. It is translated as CASKASGDSSTDTQYF.

The chain links TRBV28 to TRBJ1-2, with 12 nucleotides matching TRBD1. The CDR3 is made up of 15 amino acids. The V segment lost 4 bases and the J segment 6 bases; nucleotides outside the gene matches: 6. Germline CDR1 reads MDHEN; CDR2 reads SYDVKM. The CDR3 is CASSSSGTGGDGYTF. The CDR3 bases are TGTGCCAGCAGTTCGTCCGGGACAGGGGGCGATGGCTACACCTTC.

J is TRBJ2-3 and V is TRBV24-1, with 11 bases fitting TRBD2. Unmatched junction bases numbered 1, after V lost 7 bases and J lost 5 bases. The germline V gene encodes CDR1 KGHDR and CDR2 SFDVKD. CDR3 size: 13 residues. This CDR3 is CATRGLAVDTQYF. The CDR3 region has the DNA TGTGCCACCAGGGGACTAGCGGTAGATACGCAGTATTTT.

The J gene is TRBJ2-7, the V gene TRBV9; possible D gene TRBD2, 7 bases. CDR3 length: 15 amino acids. Germline V gene lookup returns CDR1 SGDLS and CDR2 YYNGEE. V was cut by 2 bases and J by 3 bases, with 15 bases left in between. CDR3 nucleotides: TGTGCCAGCAGCGTGGGCGGGGGCTCGGTCTACGAGCAGTACTTC. It yields the protein CASSVGGGSVYEQYF. Complete variable domain (other parts from reference TRBV9 and TRBJ2-7): DSGVTQTPKHLITATGQRVTLRCSPRSGDLSVYWYQQSLDQGLQFLIQYYNGEERAKGNILERFSAQQFPDLHSELNLSSLELGDSALYFCASSVGGGSVYEQYFGPGTRLTVT.

The rearrangement joins TRBV27 to TRBJ1-6, with TRBD1 identical over 7 bases. V lost 6 bases and J lost 0; bases outside the gene matches: 8. This CDR3 is built from 17 residues. CDR1 is MNHEY and CDR2 is SMNVEV in the germline V gene (reference sequence). CDR3 DNA: TGTGCCAGCAGAGCCGGGACAGTGTTCTCCTATAATTCACCCCTCCACTTT. Translating gives CASRAGTVFSYNSPLHF.

The chain uses TRBV30 and TRBJ2-3; a weak D match, TRBD2 (6 bases). The CDR3 loop spans 14 amino acids. V lost 2 bases and J lost 4, with 13 bases in between. CDR1 is GTSNPN and CDR2 is SVGIG in the germline V gene (reference sequence). The CDR3 reads CAWSYRGLADTQYF. The CDR3 DNA reads TGTGCCTGGAGTTACCGGGGGTTGGCAGATACGCAGTATTTT.

The rearrangement links TRBV19 to TRBJ2-2, with D possibly TRBD1 on 7 matching bases. The CDR3 has 13 residues. Looked up from germline, CDR1 is LNHDA and CDR2 is SQIVND (reference sequence). V gave up 10 bases and J gave up 4 bases, with 13 bases separating them. The CDR3 nucleotides are TGTGCCACCCGACAGGGAGGCACCGGGGAGCTGTTTTTT. Translating gives CATRQGGTGELFF.

The chain uses TRBV7-8 and TRBJ2-7, with D perhaps TRBD2 (5 bases). CDR3 length equals 13 residues. Trimming stripped 5 bases from V and 3 bases from J, with 11 bases between. Germline CDR1 reads SGHVS; CDR2 reads FQNEAQ. The CDR3 DNA reads as TGTGCCAGCAGCCCAGGACGGGACTACGAGCAGTACTTC. It encodes CASSPGRDYEQYF. The whole variable domain, remainder taken from reference TRBV7-8 and TRBJ2-7, is GAGVSQSPRYKVAKRGQDVALRCDPISGHVSLFWYQQALGQGPEFLTYFQNEAQLDKSGLPSDRFFAERPEGSVSTLKIQRTQQEDSAVYLCASSPGRDYEQYFGPGTRLTVT.

The rearrangement joins TRBV11-2 to TRBJ2-1; D may be TRBD1 (5 bases). Germline V gives CDR1 SGHAT, CDR2 FQNNGV. This CDR3 contains 13 residues. V gave up 5 bases and J gave up 5 bases, with 10 bases separating them. CDR3 residues: CASSPGLNNEQFF. The CDR3 nucleotides read TGTGCCAGCAGCCCAGGGTTGAACAATGAGCAGTTCTTC.

This clone was recorded at least ten times. The genes are TRBV2 and TRBJ2-1, with TRBD2 matching over 14 bases. Losses at the gene ends were 5 bases for V and 6 bases for J; bases not matched to a gene: 3. CDR1 and CDR2 (germline): SNHLY, FYNNEI. The CDR3 runs 15 residues. The CDR3 protein is CASSFGLAGGNEQFF. CDR3 nucleotide sequence: TGTGCCAGCAGTTTTGGACTAGCGGGAGGCAATGAGCAGTTCTTC. Full variable domain (rest looked up from reference TRBV2 and TRBJ2-1): EPEVTQTPSHQVTQMGQEVILRCVPISNHLYFYWYRQILGQKVEFLVSFYNNEISEKSEIFDDQFSVERPDGSNFTLKIRSTKLEDSAMYFCASSFGLAGGNEQFFGPGTRLTVL.

The chain couples TRBV6-5 to TRBJ2-1; D is perhaps TRBD1 (5 bases). Germline assignment: CDR1 MNHEY and CDR2 SVGAGI. V shed 8 bases and J shed 4 bases, with 9 bases lying between them. This CDR3 has 12 residues. CDR3 loop: CASWPGYNEQFF. CDR3 nucleotides: TGTGCCAGCTGGCCAGGGTACAATGAGCAGTTCTTC.

CDR3 DNA: TGTGCCAGCACTTCCCTCGGGTCCAAGAGCTCCTACGAGCAGTACTTC. It specifies CASTSLGSKSSYEQYF. The chain is built from TRBV27 and TRBJ2-7; D not resolved. The CDR3 has 16 amino acids. Germline CDR1 reads MNHEY; CDR2 reads SMNVEV (reference sequence). V was cut by 7 bases and J by 0 bases, with 19 bases left in between.

This clone was counted once. CDR3 nucleotide sequence: TGTGCCAGCAGTTTCGGCACAGGGCCCAATCAGCCCCAGCATTTT. It translates to CASSFGTGPNQPQHF. The genes are TRBV28 and TRBJ1-5, with D possibly TRBD1 on 6 matching bases. Between the trimmed V and J ends, which lost 3 bases and 3 bases, there was a span of 12 bases. The CDR3 has 15 amino acids. Germline CDR1 is MDHEN and CDR2 is SYDVKM. The full variable domain, rest sourced from reference TRBV28 and TRBJ1-5, is DVKVTQSSRYLVKRTGEKVFLECVQDMDHENMFWYRQDPGLGLRLIYFSYDVKMKEKGDIPEGYSVSREKKERFSLILESASTNQTSMYLCASSFGTGPNQPQHFGDGTRLSIL.

The chain combines TRBV3-1 (or the pseudogene TRBV3-2) with TRBJ1-4, with D tentatively TRBD1 (5 bases). This CDR3 contains 15 residues. The V end lost 1 base, the J end lost 4 bases, and 10 bases lay between the germline ends. Germline V gene sequence: CDR1 LGHDT, CDR2 YNNKEL (reference sequence). The CDR3 coding sequence is TGTGCCAGCAGCCAAGGTCGGGGGATTAATGAAAAACTGTTTTTT. Its translation is CASSQGRGINEKLFF.

Here the CDR3 reads CASSLISGGASEQYF. CDR3 nucleotide sequence: TGTGCCAGCAGTTTAATTAGCGGGGGGGCTTCCGAGCAGTACTTC. The chain couples TRBV27 to TRBJ2-7, with 11 positions matching TRBD2. The length of the CDR3 is 15 residues. Germline V CDR1 and CDR2: MNHEY, SMNVEV (reference sequence). The trim removed 2 bases at V and 6 bases at J, leaving 6 bases unmatched.

This chain joins TRBV19 and TRBJ1-1; 9 bases map to TRBD1. Looked up from germline, CDR1 is LNHDA and CDR2 is SQIVND (reference sequence). V dropped 6 bases and J dropped 5; count of bases not matched to a gene: 7. The CDR3 has 14 amino acids. DNA of the CDR3: TGTGCCAGTAGCGAGACAGGGGGAGAGACTGAAGCTTTCTTT. This translates into CASSETGGETEAFF.